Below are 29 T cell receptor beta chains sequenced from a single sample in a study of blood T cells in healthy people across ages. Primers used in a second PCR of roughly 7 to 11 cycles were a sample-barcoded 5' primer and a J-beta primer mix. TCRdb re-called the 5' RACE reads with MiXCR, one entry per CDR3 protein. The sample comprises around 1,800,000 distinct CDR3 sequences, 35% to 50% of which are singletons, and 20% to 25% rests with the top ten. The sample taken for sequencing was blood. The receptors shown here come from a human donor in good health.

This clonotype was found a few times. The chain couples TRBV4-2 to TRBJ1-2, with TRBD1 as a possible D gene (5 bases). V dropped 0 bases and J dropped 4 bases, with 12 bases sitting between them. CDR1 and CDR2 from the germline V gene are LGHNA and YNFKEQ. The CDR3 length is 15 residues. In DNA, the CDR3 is TGTGCCAGCAGCCAAGATGGGCAGGGCGGCTATGGCTACACCTTC. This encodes CASSQDGQGGYGYTF.

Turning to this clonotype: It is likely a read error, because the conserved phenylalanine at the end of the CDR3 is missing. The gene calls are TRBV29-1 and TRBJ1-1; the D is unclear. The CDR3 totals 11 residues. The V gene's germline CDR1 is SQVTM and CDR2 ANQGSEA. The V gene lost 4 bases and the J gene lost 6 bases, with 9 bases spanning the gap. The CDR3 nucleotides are TGCAGCGTTGCAAGACTGGCTGAAGCTTTCTGT. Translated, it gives CSVARLAEAFC.

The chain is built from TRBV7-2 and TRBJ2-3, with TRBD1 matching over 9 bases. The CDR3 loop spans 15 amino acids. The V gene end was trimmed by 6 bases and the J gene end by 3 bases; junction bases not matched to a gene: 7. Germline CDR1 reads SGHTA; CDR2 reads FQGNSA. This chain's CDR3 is CASSITGGRTDTQYF. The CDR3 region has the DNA TGTGCCAGCAGTATAACAGGGGGCAGAACAGATACGCAGTATTTT.

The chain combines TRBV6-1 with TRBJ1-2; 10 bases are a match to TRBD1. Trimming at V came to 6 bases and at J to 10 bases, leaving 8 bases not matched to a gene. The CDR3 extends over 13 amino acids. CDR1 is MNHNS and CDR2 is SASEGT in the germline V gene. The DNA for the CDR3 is TGTGCCAGCAGAGAATCGGGACAGGGGACCTACACCTTC. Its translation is CASRESGQGTYTF.

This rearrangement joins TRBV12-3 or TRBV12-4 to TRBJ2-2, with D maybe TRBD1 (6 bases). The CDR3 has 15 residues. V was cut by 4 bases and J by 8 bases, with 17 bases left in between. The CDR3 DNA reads TGTGCCAGCAGTTCGACCGGGACATGGCCGGGGGAGCTGTTTTTT. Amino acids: CASSSTGTWPGELFF.

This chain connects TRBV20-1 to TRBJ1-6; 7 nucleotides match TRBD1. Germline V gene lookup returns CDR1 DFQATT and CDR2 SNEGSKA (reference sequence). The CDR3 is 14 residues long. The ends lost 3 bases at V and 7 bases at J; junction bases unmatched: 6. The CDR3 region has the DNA TGCAGTGCTAGGCAACAGGGGTCGAATTCACCCCTCCACTTT. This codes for CSARQQGSNSPLHF.

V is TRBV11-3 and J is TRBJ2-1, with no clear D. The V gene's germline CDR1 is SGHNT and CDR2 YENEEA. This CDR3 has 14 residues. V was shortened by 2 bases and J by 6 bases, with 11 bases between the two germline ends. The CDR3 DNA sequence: TGTGCCAGCAGCTTAAGGTCAAGTACCAATGAGCAGTTCTTC. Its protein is CASSLRSSTNEQFF.

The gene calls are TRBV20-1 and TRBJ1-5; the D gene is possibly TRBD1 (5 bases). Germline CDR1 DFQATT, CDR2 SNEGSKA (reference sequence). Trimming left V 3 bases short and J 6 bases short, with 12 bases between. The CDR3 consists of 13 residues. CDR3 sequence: CSASWGYGQPQHF. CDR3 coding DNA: TGCAGTGCTAGTTGGGGGTACGGTCAGCCCCAGCATTTT.

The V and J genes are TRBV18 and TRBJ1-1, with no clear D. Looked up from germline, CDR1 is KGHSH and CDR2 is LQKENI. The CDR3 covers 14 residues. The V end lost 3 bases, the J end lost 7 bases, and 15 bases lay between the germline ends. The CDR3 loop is CASSPYAGQVEAFF. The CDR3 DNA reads TGTGCCAGCTCACCCTACGCTGGGCAGGTTGAAGCTTTCTTT.

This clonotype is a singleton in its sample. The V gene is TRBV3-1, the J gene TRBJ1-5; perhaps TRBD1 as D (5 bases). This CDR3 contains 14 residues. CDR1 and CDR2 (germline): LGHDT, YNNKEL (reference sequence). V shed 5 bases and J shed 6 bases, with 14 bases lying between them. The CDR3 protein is CASSRQSGGQPQHF. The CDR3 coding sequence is TGTGCCAGCAGCAGACAGTCGGGCGGTCAGCCCCAGCATTTT.

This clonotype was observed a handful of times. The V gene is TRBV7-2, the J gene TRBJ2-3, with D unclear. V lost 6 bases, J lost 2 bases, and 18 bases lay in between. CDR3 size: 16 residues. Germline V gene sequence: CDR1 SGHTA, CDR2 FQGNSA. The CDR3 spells CASSPQVITLTDTQYF. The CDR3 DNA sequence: TGTGCCAGCAGTCCTCAGGTGATTACGCTCACAGATACGCAGTATTTT.

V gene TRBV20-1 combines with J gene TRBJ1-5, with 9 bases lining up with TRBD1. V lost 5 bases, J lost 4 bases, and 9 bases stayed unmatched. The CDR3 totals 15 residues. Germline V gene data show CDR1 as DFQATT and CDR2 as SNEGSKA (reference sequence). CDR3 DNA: TGCAGTGCTCATCCTCAAGACAGGGGGAATCAGCCCCAGCATTTT. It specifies CSAHPQDRGNQPQHF.

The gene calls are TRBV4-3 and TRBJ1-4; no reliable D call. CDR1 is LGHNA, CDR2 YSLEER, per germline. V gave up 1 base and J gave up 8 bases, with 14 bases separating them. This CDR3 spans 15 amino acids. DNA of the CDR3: TGCGCCAGCAGCCAAGTCGGGCAAGGACGGGAAAAACTGTTTTTT. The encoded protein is CASSQVGQGREKLFF.

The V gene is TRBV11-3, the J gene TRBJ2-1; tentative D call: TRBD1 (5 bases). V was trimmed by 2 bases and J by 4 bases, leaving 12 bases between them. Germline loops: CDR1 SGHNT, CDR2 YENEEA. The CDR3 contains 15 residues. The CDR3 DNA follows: TGTGCCAGCAGCTTAAGTCAGGACATTTACAATGAGCAGTTCTTC. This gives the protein CASSLSQDIYNEQFF.

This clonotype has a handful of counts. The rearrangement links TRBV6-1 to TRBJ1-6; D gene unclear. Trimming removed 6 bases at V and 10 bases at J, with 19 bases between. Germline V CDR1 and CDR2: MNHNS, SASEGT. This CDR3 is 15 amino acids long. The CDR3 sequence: CASRAPTGWGSPLHF. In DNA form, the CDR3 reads TGTGCCAGCAGGGCCCCGACGGGGTGGGGATCACCCCTCCACTTT.

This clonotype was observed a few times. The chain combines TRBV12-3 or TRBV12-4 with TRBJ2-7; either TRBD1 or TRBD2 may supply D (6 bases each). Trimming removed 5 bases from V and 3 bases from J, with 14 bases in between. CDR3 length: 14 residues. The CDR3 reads CASSEWGAVYEQYF. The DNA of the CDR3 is TGTGCCAGCAGTGAATGGGGGGCCGTCTACGAGCAGTACTTC.

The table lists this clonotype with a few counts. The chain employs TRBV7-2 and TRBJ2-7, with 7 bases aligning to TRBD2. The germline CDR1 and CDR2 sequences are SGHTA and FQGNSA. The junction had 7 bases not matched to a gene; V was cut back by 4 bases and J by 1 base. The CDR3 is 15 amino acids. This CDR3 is CASSWERGQSYEQYF. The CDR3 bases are TGTGCCAGCAGCTGGGAGCGGGGCCAATCCTACGAGCAGTACTTC.

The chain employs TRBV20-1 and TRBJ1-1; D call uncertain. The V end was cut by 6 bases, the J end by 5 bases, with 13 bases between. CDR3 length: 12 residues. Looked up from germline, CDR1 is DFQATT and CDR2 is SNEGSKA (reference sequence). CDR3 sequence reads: CSAPAFRTEAFF. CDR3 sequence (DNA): TGCAGTGCCCCAGCTTTCCGGACTGAAGCTTTCTTT.

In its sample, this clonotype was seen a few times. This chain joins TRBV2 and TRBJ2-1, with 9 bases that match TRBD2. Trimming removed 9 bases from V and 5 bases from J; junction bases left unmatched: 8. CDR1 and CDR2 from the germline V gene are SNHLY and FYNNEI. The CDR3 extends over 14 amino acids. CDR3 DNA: TGTGCCAGTACACAGCGGGGGGTGGACAATGAGCAGTTCTTC. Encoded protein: CASTQRGVDNEQFF. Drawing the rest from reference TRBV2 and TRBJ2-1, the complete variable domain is EPEVTQTPSHQVTQMGQEVILRCVPISNHLYFYWYRQILGQKVEFLVSFYNNEISEKSEIFDDQFSVERPDGSNFTLKIRSTKLEDSAMYFCASTQRGVDNEQFFGPGTRLTVL.

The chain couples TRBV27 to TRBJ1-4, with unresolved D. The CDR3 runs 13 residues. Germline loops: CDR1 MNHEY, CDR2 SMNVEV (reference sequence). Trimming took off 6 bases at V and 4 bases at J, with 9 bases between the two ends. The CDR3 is CASRFTFNEKLFF. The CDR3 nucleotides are TGTGCCAGCAGGTTCACCTTTAATGAAAAACTGTTTTTT.

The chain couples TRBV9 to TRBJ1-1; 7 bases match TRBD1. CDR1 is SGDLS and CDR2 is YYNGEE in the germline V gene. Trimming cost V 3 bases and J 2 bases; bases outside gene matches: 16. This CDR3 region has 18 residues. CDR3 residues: CASSATMMPGTVNTEAFF. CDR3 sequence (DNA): TGTGCCAGCAGCGCGACCATGATGCCCGGGACAGTAAACACTGAAGCTTTCTTT.

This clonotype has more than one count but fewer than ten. DNA of the CDR3: TGTGCCATCAGTGTCAGCAAAGGCGTAGATACGCAGTATTTT. Protein: CAISVSKGVDTQYF. J is TRBJ2-3 and V is TRBV10-3; D is unclear. CDR1 is ENHRY, CDR2 SYGVKD, per germline. V was cut by 4 bases and J by 5 bases, with 13 bases left in between. The CDR3 spans 14 residues.

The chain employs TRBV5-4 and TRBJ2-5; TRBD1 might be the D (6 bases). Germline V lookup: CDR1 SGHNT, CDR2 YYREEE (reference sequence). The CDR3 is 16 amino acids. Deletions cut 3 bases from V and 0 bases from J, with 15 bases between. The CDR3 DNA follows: TGTGCCAGCAGCTCCCCGGGGCAGGGGTACCAAGAGACCCAGTACTTC. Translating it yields CASSSPGQGYQETQYF.

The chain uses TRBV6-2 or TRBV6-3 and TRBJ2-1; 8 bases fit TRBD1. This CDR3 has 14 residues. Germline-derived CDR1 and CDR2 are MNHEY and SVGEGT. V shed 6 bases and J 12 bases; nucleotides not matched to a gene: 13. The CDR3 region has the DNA TGTGCCAGCAGGATTCTGACAGGGGCAGCGGCGCAGTTCTTC. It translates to CASRILTGAAAQFF.

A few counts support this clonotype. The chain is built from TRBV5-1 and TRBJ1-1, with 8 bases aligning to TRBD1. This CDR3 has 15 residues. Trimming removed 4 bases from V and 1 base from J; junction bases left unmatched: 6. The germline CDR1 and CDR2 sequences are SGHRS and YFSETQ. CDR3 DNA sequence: TGCGCCAGCAGCCCGGACGGGACAGGGAACACTGAAGCTTTCTTT. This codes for CASSPDGTGNTEAFF.

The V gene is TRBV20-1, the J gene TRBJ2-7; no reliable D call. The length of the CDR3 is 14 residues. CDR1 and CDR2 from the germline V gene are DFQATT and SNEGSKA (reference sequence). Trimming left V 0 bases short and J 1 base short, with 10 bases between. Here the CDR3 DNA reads TGCAGTGCTAGAGATACCCTCCATTCCTACGAGCAGTACTTC. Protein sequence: CSARDTLHSYEQYF.

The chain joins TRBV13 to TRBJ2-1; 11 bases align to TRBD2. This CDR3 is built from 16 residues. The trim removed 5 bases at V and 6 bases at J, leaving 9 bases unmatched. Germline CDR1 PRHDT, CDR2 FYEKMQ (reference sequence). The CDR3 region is CASSLIAGGPVNEQFF. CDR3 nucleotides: TGTGCCAGCAGCCTGATAGCGGGGGGGCCGGTCAATGAGCAGTTCTTC.

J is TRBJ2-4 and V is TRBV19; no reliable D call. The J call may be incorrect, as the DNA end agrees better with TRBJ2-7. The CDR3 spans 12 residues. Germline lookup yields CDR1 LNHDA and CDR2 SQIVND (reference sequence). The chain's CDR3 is CATEGQSYEQYF. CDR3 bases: TGTGCCACCGAAGGGCAGAGCTACGAGCAGTACTTC.

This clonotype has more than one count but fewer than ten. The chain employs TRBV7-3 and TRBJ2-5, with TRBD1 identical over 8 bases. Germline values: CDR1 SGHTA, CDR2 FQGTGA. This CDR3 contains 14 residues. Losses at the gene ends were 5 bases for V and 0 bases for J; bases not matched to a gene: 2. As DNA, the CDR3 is TGTGCCAGCAGCACGACAGGGGACCAAGAGACCCAGTACTTC. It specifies CASSTTGDQETQYF.